A single sample gave rise to the 5 T cell receptor beta chains below, sequenced in a study of blood T cell repertoires in COVID-19. The protocol was immunoSEQ multiplex PCR, while the TCRdb copy is restricted to in-frame clones and leaves out a portion. The data show over 100,000 clones, with 75% to 85% seen just once and 7.9% held by the top ten. The sequenced material came from peripheral blood. These receptors were collected from a man in his 70s with acute or convalescent COVID-19.

V is TRBV23-1 and J is TRBJ1-6, with a possible D match to TRBD1 (5 bases). TRBV23-1 is labeled an ORF, and its function is uncertain. The CDR3 totals 17 residues. Trimming took off 1 base at V and 8 bases at J, with 18 bases between the two ends. The CDR3 loop reads CASSQWARGKGYSPLHF. CDR3 coding DNA: TGCGCCAGCAGTCAATGGGCCCGGGGGAAGGGTTATTCACCCCTCCACTTT.

This chain joins TRBV5-1 and TRBJ2-1; a weak D match, TRBD2 (6 bases). The CDR3 has 14 amino acids. Germline CDR1 is SGHRS and CDR2 is YFSETQ. Trimming left V 5 bases short and J 0 bases short, with 9 bases between. The CDR3 reads CASSIGSSYNEQFF. CDR3 bases: TGCGCCAGCAGTATCGGGAGCTCCTACAATGAGCAGTTCTTC.

V usage is TRBV6-5 and J usage is TRBJ2-3, with a weak D call TRBD1 (5 bases). V shed 4 bases and J shed 2 bases, with 7 bases lying between them. Germline V gene sequence: CDR1 MNHEY, CDR2 SVGAGI. This CDR3 spans 13 amino acids. CDR3 in amino acids: CASSFRVTDTQYF. CDR3 nucleotides: TGTGCCAGCAGTTTCAGGGTCACAGATACGCAGTATTTT.

This chain connects TRBV27 to TRBJ2-2, with D maybe TRBD2 (6 bases). This CDR3 is built from 16 residues. V lost 3 bases, J lost 4 bases, and 15 bases lay in between. The germline V gene encodes CDR1 MNHEY and CDR2 SMNVEV (reference sequence). CDR3: CASSFRGNRGTGELFF. The CDR3 region has the DNA TGTGCCAGCAGTTTTCGGGGGAATCGGGGCACCGGGGAGCTGTTTTTT.

The J gene is TRBJ2-3, the V gene TRBV19, with 9 positions matching TRBD1. Germline CDR1 and CDR2: LNHDA and SQIVND (reference sequence). There are 15 residues in the CDR3. V gave up 7 bases and J gave up 1 base; unmatched junction bases: 6. The chain's CDR3 is CASTRTGGGTDTQYF. The CDR3 nucleotides read TGTGCCAGTACCAGAACAGGGGGCGGCACAGATACGCAGTATTTT.